These 8 T cell receptor beta chains were all obtained from the same sample, sequenced in a study of neurological immune-mediated disorders. As for time point: longitudinal time-point 2. TCRdb reprocessed the 5' RACE reads with MiXCR, giving one entry per CDR3 protein. The table records more than 55,000 distinct CDR3 sequences, 8.5% to 10% of them present only once. The sequenced sample was PBMCs. These receptors came from a man between 25 and 39 years old in good health.

In its sample, this clonotype was seen many times. The CDR3 DNA follows: TGTGCCAGCAGTGACTCGCGGGAAACAGATACGCAGTATTTT. This codes for CASSDSRETDTQYF. The chain recombines TRBV6-4 with TRBJ2-3; D might be TRBD2 (6 bases). This CDR3 is built from 14 residues. Germline CDR1 is MRHNA and CDR2 is SNTAGT. Deletions cut 0 bases from V and 3 bases from J, with 7 bases between.

V is TRBV10-3 and J is TRBJ1-4; TRBD1 is a possible D gene (5 bases). The CDR3 has 13 residues. The V end lost 6 bases, the J end lost 4 bases, and 9 bases lay between the germline ends. Germline CDR1 reads ENHRY; CDR2 reads SYGVKD. This chain's CDR3 is CAIRGEVNEKLFF. CDR3 sequence (DNA): TGTGCCATCAGAGGGGAGGTTAATGAAAAACTGTTTTTT.

This clonotype was seen many times. V and J are TRBV5-1 and TRBJ2-3; 10 bases align to TRBD1. J lost 6 bases, V lost 2 bases, and 6 bases had no gene match. Germline V gene sequence: CDR1 SGHRS, CDR2 YFSETQ. CDR3 length equals 15 residues. This CDR3 is CASSFGTGAGDTQYF. The CDR3 DNA reads TGCGCCAGCAGCTTCGGGACAGGGGCCGGGGATACGCAGTATTTT.

The rearrangement links TRBV5-1 to TRBJ2-2, with D perhaps given as TRBD1 or TRBD2 (5 bases each). There are 17 residues in the CDR3. CDR1 is SGHRS, CDR2 YFSETQ, per germline. V dropped 4 bases and J dropped 2 bases, with 18 bases sitting between them. CDR3: CASSRNLPGLNTGELFF. In DNA form, the CDR3 reads TGCGCCAGCAGCCGCAACCTTCCGGGGCTCAACACCGGGGAGCTGTTTTTT.

This clonotype showed up just a few times. This sequence joins TRBV7-3 and TRBJ2-1; D remains ambiguous. V was cut by 4 bases and J by 9 bases, with 13 bases left in between. CDR1 SGHTA and CDR2 FQGTGA come from the germline V gene. This CDR3 region has 13 residues. In DNA, the CDR3 is TGTGCCAGCAGCTCCGGACCCGAAGCTGAGCAGTTCTTC. It encodes CASSSGPEAEQFF.

V usage is TRBV20-1 and J usage is TRBJ2-7, with TRBD1 matching over 9 bases. The CDR3 length is 16 residues. Germline loops: CDR1 DFQATT, CDR2 SNEGSKA (reference sequence). V trimming: 0 bases; J trimming: 0 bases; junction bases outside the gene matches: 6. The CDR3 protein is CSARDLRTGVSYEQYF. The CDR3 DNA sequence: TGCAGTGCTAGAGATCTTAGGACAGGGGTCTCCTACGAGCAGTACTTC.

The table lists this clonotype with many counts. The chain links TRBV7-9 to TRBJ2-7; 7 bases match TRBD2. After removal of 5 bases from V and 5 bases from J, the junction contained 12 bases not matched to a gene. The CDR3 has 15 residues. Germline loops: CDR1 SEHNR, CDR2 FQNEAQ (reference sequence). The CDR3 bases are TGTGCCAGCAGCCAGGACGCGGGAGCGTACGACGAGCAGTACTTC. Its protein product is CASSQDAGAYDEQYF.

Relative to its sample, this clonotype is medium-sized. V and J are TRBV28 and TRBJ2-2; TRBD2 aligns across 9 bases. Germline CDR1 and CDR2: MDHEN and SYDVKM. This CDR3 spans 15 amino acids. Trimming took 3 bases from V and 5 from J; bases not matched to a gene: 4. The CDR3 is CASSFRGRVTGELFF. CDR3 nucleotide sequence: TGTGCCAGCAGTTTTCGCGGGAGGGTTACCGGGGAGCTGTTTTTT.